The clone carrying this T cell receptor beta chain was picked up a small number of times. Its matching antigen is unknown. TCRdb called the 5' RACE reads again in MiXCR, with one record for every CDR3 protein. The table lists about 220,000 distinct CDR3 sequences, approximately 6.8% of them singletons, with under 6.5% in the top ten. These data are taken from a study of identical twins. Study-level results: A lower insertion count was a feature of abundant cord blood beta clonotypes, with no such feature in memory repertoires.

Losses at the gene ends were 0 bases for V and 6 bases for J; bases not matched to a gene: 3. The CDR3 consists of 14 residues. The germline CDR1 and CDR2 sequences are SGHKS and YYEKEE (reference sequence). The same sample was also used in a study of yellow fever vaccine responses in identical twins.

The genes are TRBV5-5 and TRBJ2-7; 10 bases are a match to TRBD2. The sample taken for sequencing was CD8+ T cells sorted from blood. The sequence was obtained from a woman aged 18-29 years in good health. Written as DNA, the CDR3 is TGTGCCAGCAGCTTGGCTAGCGGGGGAATCGAGCAGTACGTC. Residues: CASSLASGGIEQYV.